The 21 T cell receptor beta chains below come from one sample, sequenced in a study of shared clonotypes between healthy human individuals. Profiling relied on immunoSEQ multiplex PCR, and the TCRdb table lists in-frame clones only, not all of them. Found here are some 300,000 clones, less than 85% of them singletons; the top ten hold about 10%. Material: memory CD4+ T cells sorted from blood. Sample subset: CD45RA-negative fraction. The receptors were gathered from a man in his thirties or forties in good health.

In its sample, this clone was seen a few times. This rearrangement joins TRBV27 to TRBJ2-1, with no clear D. CDR1 and CDR2 from the germline V gene are MNHEY and SMNVEV (reference sequence). V lost 1 base, J lost 2 bases, and 15 bases lay in between. This CDR3 contains 17 residues. CDR3 in DNA: TGTGCCAGCAGTTTATGGCTGGGTCAATGGCCCTACAATGAGCAGTTCTTC. Its protein is CASSLWLGQWPYNEQFF.

The V and J genes are TRBV18 and TRBJ2-2; no firm D call. Looked up from germline, CDR1 is KGHSH and CDR2 is LQKENI. The germline V and J ends were trimmed by 1 base and 5 bases, with 5 bases remaining between them. This CDR3 spans 13 amino acids. In nucleotides, the CDR3 is TGTGCCAGCTCACCACTAAGTACCGGGGAGCTGTTTTTT. It codes for CASSPLSTGELFF.

The chain couples TRBV18 to TRBJ2-7; no clear D. V gave up 4 bases and J gave up 3 bases, with 16 bases separating them. The CDR3 length is 15 residues. CDR1 is KGHSH and CDR2 is LQKENI in the germline V gene. The CDR3 sequence is CASSLSPEAVYEQYF. The DNA of the CDR3 is TGTGCCAGCTCACTCTCCCCTGAGGCAGTCTACGAGCAGTACTTC.

This chain links TRBV7-9 with TRBJ2-7; 8 bases map to TRBD1. CDR1 SEHNR and CDR2 FQNEAQ come from the germline V gene (reference sequence). V was clipped by 6 bases and J by 6 bases; unmatched bases: 7. The CDR3 consists of 13 residues. CDR3 region: CASRTTGAGEQYF. In DNA, the CDR3 is TGTGCCAGCAGAACGACAGGGGCAGGCGAGCAGTACTTC.

The gene calls are TRBV7-9 and TRBJ2-7; 11 bases are shared with TRBD2. This CDR3 contains 15 residues. The V segment lost 8 bases and the J segment 0 bases; nucleotides outside the gene matches: 6. Looked up from germline, CDR1 is SEHNR and CDR2 is FQNEAQ (reference sequence). Written as DNA, the CDR3 is TGTGCCAGCTGCCGACTAGCGGGAAGCTCCTACGAGCAGTACTTC. Translation gives CASCRLAGSSYEQYF.

The genes are TRBV6-6 and TRBJ2-1, with TRBD2 as a possible D gene (6 bases). The germline gives CDR1 MNHNY, CDR2 SVGAGI (reference sequence). This CDR3 contains 13 residues. The germline V and J ends were trimmed by 6 bases and 4 bases, with 10 bases remaining between them. The DNA for the CDR3 is TGTGCCAGCAGAGCGGGCTCGTACAATGAGCAGTTCTTC. Translated, it gives CASRAGSYNEQFF.

This rearrangement joins TRBV19 to TRBJ2-1; TRBD2 agrees at 8 bases. The CDR3 extends over 15 amino acids. With V trimmed by 1 base and J by 8 bases, 7 bases remained unmatched. Germline-derived CDR1 and CDR2 are LNHDA and SQIVND (reference sequence). This CDR3 is CASSIVSGSAYEQFF. CDR3 nucleotide sequence: TGTGCCAGTAGTATAGTAAGCGGGAGTGCATATGAGCAGTTCTTC.

This chain connects TRBV5-1 to TRBJ2-2; D may be TRBD1 (6 bases). Germline V gives CDR1 SGHRS, CDR2 YFSETQ. The ends were cut back, 4 bases at V and 4 bases at J, with 14 bases in the middle. CDR3 size: 15 residues. For the CDR3, the DNA is TGCGCCAGCAGCGTTGCAGGACAGTCCACCGGGGAGCTGTTTTTT. Translating it yields CASSVAGQSTGELFF.

The chain recombines TRBV4-3 with TRBJ2-7, with D perhaps TRBD1 or TRBD2 (5 bases each). V was pared by 8 bases and J by 0 bases, with 17 bases between. The CDR3 has 15 residues. Per germline, CDR1 LGHNA and CDR2 YSLEER. For the CDR3, the DNA is TGCGCCAGCTCCTCTCCGGGACGTGTCTCCTACGAGCAGTACTTC. This sequence encodes CASSSPGRVSYEQYF.

This chain joins TRBV5-4 and TRBJ1-2; no firm D call. Trimming stripped 4 bases from V and 6 bases from J, with 13 bases between. Germline CDR1 is SGHNT and CDR2 is YYREEE (reference sequence). This CDR3 region has 13 residues. The chain's CDR3 is CASSARGRDGYTF. The CDR3 coding sequence is TGTGCCAGCAGCGCACGGGGTCGAGATGGCTACACCTTC.

Remarks on this clone: Distinct nucleotide sequences in the sample also encode this CDR3. The rearrangement joins TRBV5-1 to TRBJ1-2, with 7 bases that match TRBD1. The V gene end was trimmed by 3 bases and the J gene end by 4 bases; junction bases not matched to a gene: 9. The CDR3 totals 15 residues. The germline CDR1 and CDR2 sequences are SGHRS and YFSETQ. The CDR3 DNA follows: TGCGCCAGCAGCTCGGATCCCGGGACAGCCTATGGCTACACCTTC. Translation: CASSSDPGTAYGYTF.

This clone occurred a few times. The chain carries TRBV19 and TRBJ1-1; D not resolved. The CDR3 spans 14 residues. Germline CDR1 is LNHDA and CDR2 is SQIVND (reference sequence). Trimming stripped 4 bases from V and 0 bases from J, with 9 bases between. CDR3 nucleotide sequence: TGTGCCAGTAGTACCAAGACCTTGAACACTGAAGCTTTCTTT. Its protein product is CASSTKTLNTEAFF.

The chain combines TRBV2 with TRBJ2-5, with 8 nucleotides matching TRBD1. V was clipped by 7 bases and J by 4 bases; unmatched bases: 5. CDR1 and CDR2 from the germline V gene are SNHLY and FYNNEI. This CDR3 comprises 13 residues. The CDR3 DNA follows: TGTGCCAGCAACGACAGGGGATCAGAGACCCAGTACTTC. It specifies CASNDRGSETQYF.

The chain carries TRBV2 and TRBJ2-1; D is possibly TRBD1 (6 bases). Trimming cost V 0 bases and J 8 bases, with 14 bases left between them. The CDR3 has 15 residues. Germline values: CDR1 SNHLY, CDR2 FYNNEI. CDR3 loop: CASSEALRRGDEQFF. CDR3 sequence (DNA): TGTGCCAGCAGTGAAGCGCTTCGCAGGGGAGATGAGCAGTTCTTC.

The CDR3, as DNA: TGTGCCAGCAGCTTGGCCGCGGGACAGGTTAACTACGAGCAGTACTTC. Its protein product is CASSLAAGQVNYEQYF. The chain uses TRBV5-4 and TRBJ2-7, with 8 bases aligning to TRBD1. The CDR3 is 16 residues long. V shed 0 bases, J shed 3 bases, and the junction held 8 bases outside the gene matches. The germline gives CDR1 SGHNT, CDR2 YYREEE (reference sequence).

The gene calls are TRBV27 and TRBJ2-2, with 8 bases matching TRBD2. With V trimmed by 8 bases and J by 4 bases, 12 bases remained unmatched. This CDR3 has 16 amino acids. Per the germline V gene, CDR1 is MNHEY and CDR2 is SMNVEV (reference sequence). The CDR3 sequence: CASRRSGSIGTGELFF. CDR3 bases: TGTGCCAGCCGTAGAAGCGGGAGTATTGGCACCGGGGAGCTGTTTTTT.

V usage is TRBV6-5 and J usage is TRBJ1-2; D is undetermined. The CDR3 is made up of 13 amino acids. CDR1 is MNHEY, CDR2 SVGAGI, per germline. Trimming cost V 4 bases and J 8 bases, with 14 bases left between them. The CDR3, as DNA: TGTGCCAGCAGTTTTGGAACAGAAGGGGGCTACACCTTC. This sequence encodes CASSFGTEGGYTF.

The chain is built from TRBV9 and TRBJ1-4; no clear D gene. Germline V gene sequence: CDR1 SGDLS, CDR2 YYNGEE. V was shortened by 4 bases and J by 7 bases, with 11 bases between the two germline ends. The CDR3 spans 13 residues. The CDR3 coding sequence is TGTGCCAGCAGCCCAGGTCGGGGTGAAAAACTGTTTTTT. Its protein is CASSPGRGEKLFF.

This clone was observed a few times. This sequence joins TRBV18 and TRBJ1-6; D is possibly TRBD1 (6 bases). Germline V gives CDR1 KGHSH, CDR2 LQKENI. V lost 2 bases and J lost 1, with 9 bases in between. The CDR3 runs 16 residues. CDR3 amino acids: CASSPNRASYNSPLHF. The CDR3 region has the DNA TGTGCCAGCTCACCAAACAGGGCGTCCTATAATTCACCCCTCCACTTT.

V gene TRBV11-2 combines with J gene TRBJ2-7, with TRBD2 matching 9 bases. The CDR3 spans 17 residues. V lost 5 bases, J lost 4 bases, and 15 bases stayed unmatched. The germline CDR1 and CDR2 sequences are SGHAT and FQNNGV. This chain's CDR3 is CASSRIGPSGATYEQYF. Here the CDR3 DNA reads TGTGCCAGCAGCCGAATAGGGCCTAGCGGGGCTACTTACGAGCAGTACTTC.

This clone was seen once. The chain recombines TRBV6-1 with TRBJ2-7; D might be TRBD1 (5 bases). Germline V gene lookup returns CDR1 MNHNS and CDR2 SASEGT. Deletions cut 2 bases from V and 1 base from J, with 12 bases between. The CDR3 extends over 15 amino acids. CDR3 sequence: CASSEMDRGSYEQYF. In DNA, the CDR3 is TGTGCCAGCAGTGAAATGGATAGGGGTTCCTACGAGCAGTACTTC.